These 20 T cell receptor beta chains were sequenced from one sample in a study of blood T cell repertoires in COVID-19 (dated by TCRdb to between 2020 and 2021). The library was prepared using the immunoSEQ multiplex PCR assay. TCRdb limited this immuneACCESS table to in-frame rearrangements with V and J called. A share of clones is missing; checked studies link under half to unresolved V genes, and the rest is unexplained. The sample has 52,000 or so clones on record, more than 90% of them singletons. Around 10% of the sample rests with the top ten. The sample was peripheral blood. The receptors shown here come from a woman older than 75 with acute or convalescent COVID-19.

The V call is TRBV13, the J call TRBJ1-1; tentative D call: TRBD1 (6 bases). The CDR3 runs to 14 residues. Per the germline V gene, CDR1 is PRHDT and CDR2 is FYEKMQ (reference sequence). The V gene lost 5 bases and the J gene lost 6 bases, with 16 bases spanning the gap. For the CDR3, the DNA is TGTGCCAGCAGCCGAAAGGGGGTCGGGTCTGAAGCTTTCTTT. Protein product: CASSRKGVGSEAFF.

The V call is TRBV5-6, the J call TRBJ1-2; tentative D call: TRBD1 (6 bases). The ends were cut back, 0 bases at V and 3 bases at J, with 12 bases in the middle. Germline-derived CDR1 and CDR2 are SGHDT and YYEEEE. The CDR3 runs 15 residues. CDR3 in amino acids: CASSLDGGQDYGYTF. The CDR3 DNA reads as TGTGCCAGCAGCTTGGACGGGGGGCAGGACTATGGCTACACCTTC.

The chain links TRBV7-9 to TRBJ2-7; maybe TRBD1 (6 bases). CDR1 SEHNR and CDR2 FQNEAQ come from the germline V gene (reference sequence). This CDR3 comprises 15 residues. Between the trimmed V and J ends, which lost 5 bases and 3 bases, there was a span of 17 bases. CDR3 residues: CASSLGQMMYYEQYF. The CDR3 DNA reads TGTGCCAGCAGCCTCGGACAGATGATGTACTACGAGCAGTACTTC.

CDR3: CASSYSKIRQGSSGYTF. In DNA, the CDR3 is TGTGCCAGCAGTTACTCGAAGATTCGACAGGGGTCTTCTGGCTACACCTTC. The rearrangement joins TRBV6-2 or TRBV6-3 to TRBJ1-2; 8 bases are a match to TRBD1. The ends lost 0 bases at V and 7 bases at J; junction bases unmatched: 13. CDR3 length: 17 residues. Looked up from germline, CDR1 is MNHEY and CDR2 is SVGEGT.

The CDR3 DNA reads TGCGCCAGCAGCCCAGGACAGGGTCGCCCGAGAGTAAATTCACCCCTCCACTTT. Translating gives CASSPGQGRPRVNSPLHF. The chain is built from TRBV10-2 and TRBJ1-6; 8 bases are shared with TRBD1. Unmatched junction bases numbered 17, after V lost 6 bases and J lost 7 bases. CDR1 WSHSY and CDR2 SAAADI come from the germline V gene. The CDR3 contains 18 residues.

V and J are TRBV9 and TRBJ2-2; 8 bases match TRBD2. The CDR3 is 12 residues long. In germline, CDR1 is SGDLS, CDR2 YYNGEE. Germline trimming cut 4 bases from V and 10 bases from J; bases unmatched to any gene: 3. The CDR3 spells CASSLGLAELFF. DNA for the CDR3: TGTGCCAGCAGCCTTGGACTAGCGGAGCTGTTTTTT.

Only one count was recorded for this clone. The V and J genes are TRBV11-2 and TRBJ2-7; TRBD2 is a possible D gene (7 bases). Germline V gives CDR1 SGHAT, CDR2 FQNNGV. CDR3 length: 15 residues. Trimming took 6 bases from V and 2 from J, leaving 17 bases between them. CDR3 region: CASSSLANRAYEQYF. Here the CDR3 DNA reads TGTGCCAGCAGTTCACTAGCGAACAGGGCCTACGAGCAGTACTTC. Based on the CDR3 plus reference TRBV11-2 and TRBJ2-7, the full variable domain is EAGVAQSPRYKIIEKRQSVAFWCNPISGHATLYWYQQILGQGPKLLIQFQNNGVVDDSQLPKDRFSAERLKGVDSTLKIQPAKLEDSAVYLCASSSLANRAYEQYFGPGTRLTVT.

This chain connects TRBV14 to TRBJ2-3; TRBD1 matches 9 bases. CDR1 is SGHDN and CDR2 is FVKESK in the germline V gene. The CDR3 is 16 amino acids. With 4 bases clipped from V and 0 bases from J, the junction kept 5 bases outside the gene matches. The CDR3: CASSRVTGGSTDTQYF. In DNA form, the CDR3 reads TGTGCCAGCAGCCGAGTGACAGGGGGAAGCACAGATACGCAGTATTTT.

CDR3 DNA: TGTGCCAGCAGCTTACCAGCGGGAGGCGTAGATACGCAGTATTTT. Translating gives CASSLPAGGVDTQYF. The V and J genes are TRBV7-3 and TRBJ2-3, with TRBD2 matching 9 bases. This CDR3 has 15 residues. The V segment lost 2 bases and the J segment 5 bases; nucleotides outside the gene matches: 5. CDR1 SGHTA and CDR2 FQGTGA come from the germline V gene.

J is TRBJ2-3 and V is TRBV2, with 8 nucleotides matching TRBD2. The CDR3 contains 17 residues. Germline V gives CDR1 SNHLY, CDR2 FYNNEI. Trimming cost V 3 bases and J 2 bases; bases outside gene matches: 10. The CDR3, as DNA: TGTGCCAGCAGTGAGTCACCGATGACTAGCGACACAGATACGCAGTATTTT. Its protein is CASSESPMTSDTDTQYF.

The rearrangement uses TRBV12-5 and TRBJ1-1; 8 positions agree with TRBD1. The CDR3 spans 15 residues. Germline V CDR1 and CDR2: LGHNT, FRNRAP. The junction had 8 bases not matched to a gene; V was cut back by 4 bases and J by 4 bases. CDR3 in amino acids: CASGSGQGRVTEAFF. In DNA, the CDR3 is TGTGCTAGTGGTTCCGGACAGGGAAGGGTCACTGAAGCTTTCTTT.

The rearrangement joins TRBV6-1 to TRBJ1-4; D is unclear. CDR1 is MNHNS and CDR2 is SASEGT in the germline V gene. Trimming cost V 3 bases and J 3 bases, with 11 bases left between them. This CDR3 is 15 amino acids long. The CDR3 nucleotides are TGTGCCAGCAGTGACAGCCGGAGGTCTAATGAAAAACTGTTTTTT. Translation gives CASSDSRRSNEKLFF.

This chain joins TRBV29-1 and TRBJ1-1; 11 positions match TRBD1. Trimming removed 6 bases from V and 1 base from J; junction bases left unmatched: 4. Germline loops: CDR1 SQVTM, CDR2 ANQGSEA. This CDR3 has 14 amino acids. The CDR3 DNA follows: TGCAGCGTGGGACAGGGGGGAAAGAACACTGAAGCTTTCTTT. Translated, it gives CSVGQGGKNTEAFF.

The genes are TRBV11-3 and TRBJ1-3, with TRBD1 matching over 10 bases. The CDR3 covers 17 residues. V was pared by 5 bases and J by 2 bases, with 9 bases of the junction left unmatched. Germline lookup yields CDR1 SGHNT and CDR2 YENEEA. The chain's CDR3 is CASSRRDRGSAGNTIYF. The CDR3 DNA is TGTGCCAGCAGCCGACGGGACAGGGGATCTGCTGGAAACACCATATATTTT.

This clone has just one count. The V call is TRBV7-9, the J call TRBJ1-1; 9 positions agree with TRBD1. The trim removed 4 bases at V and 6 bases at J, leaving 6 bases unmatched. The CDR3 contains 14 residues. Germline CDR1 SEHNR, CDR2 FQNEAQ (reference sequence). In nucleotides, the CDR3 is TGTGCCAGCAGCTCCGGGGGACAGGGCTCTGAAGCTTTCTTT. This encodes CASSSGGQGSEAFF. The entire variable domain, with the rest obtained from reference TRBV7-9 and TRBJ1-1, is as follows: DTGVSQNPRHKITKRGQNVTFRCDPISEHNRLYWYRQTLGQGPEFLTYFQNEAQLEKSRLLSDRFSAERPKGSFSTLEIQRTEQGDSAMYLCASSSGGQGSEAFFGQGTRLTVV.

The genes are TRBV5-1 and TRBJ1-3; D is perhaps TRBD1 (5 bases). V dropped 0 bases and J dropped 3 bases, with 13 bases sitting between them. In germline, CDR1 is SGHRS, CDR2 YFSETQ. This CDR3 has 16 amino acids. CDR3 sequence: CASSLAGGLGGNTIYF. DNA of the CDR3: TGCGCCAGCAGCTTGGCCGGGGGGTTAGGTGGAAACACCATATATTTT.

In nucleotides, the CDR3 is TGTGCCAGCACCCCAGGGATACTGAGCTCCTACAATGAGCAGTTCTTC. The encoded protein is CASTPGILSSYNEQFF. This sequence joins TRBV7-2 and TRBJ2-1; possible D gene TRBD1, 5 bases. Germline loops: CDR1 SGHTA, CDR2 FQGNSA. The CDR3 has 16 amino acids. V was trimmed by 7 bases and J by 0 bases, leaving 16 bases between them.

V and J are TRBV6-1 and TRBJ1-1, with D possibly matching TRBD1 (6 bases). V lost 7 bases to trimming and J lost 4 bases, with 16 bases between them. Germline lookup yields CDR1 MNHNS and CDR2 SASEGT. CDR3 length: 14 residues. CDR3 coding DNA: TGTGCCAGCACCCCGGGCAGGGGATTCACTGAAGCTTTCTTT. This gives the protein CASTPGRGFTEAFF.

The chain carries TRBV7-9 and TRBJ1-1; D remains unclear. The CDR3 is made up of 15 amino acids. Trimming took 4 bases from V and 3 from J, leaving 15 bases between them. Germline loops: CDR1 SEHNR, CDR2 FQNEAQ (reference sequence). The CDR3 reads CASSSPGGRDTEAFF. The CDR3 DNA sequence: TGTGCCAGCAGCTCCCCGGGCGGGCGTGACACTGAAGCTTTCTTT.

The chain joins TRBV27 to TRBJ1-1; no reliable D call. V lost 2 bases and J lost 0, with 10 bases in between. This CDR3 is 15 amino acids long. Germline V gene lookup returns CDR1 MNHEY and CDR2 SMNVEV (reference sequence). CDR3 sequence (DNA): TGTGCCAGCAGTTTAAACTATTTAATGAACACTGAAGCTTTCTTT. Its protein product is CASSLNYLMNTEAFF.